The 21 T cell receptor beta chains below come from one sample, sequenced in a study of T cell responses to AZD1222 COVID-19 vaccine. Data came from immunoSEQ multiplex PCR; TCRdb stores just in-frame clones and leaves some out. In the table there are about 120,000 clones, around 94% of which are singletons. The sequencing used peripheral blood, collected on day 0 of AZD1222 vaccination. These receptors were taken from an adult in good health.

CDR3 region: CASSLQAGKNYEQYF. The CDR3 DNA follows: TGTGCCAGCAGCTTGCAGGCGGGGAAGAACTACGAGCAGTACTTC. The chain uses TRBV5-4 and TRBJ2-7; TRBD2 is a possible D gene (6 bases). Trimming removed 1 base at V and 3 bases at J, with 14 bases between. CDR1 and CDR2 (germline): SGHNT, YYREEE (reference sequence). The CDR3 consists of 15 residues.

The chain uses TRBV19 and TRBJ2-4, with 12 bases fitting TRBD2. The V segment lost 6 bases and the J segment 7 bases; nucleotides outside the gene matches: 4. CDR1 and CDR2 (germline): LNHDA, SQIVND (reference sequence). This CDR3 comprises 14 residues. CDR3 DNA: TGTGCCAGTAGCCTAGCGGGAGGGCCTAACATTCAGTACTTC. As protein: CASSLAGGPNIQYF. Combining the CDR3 with reference TRBV19 and TRBJ2-4 gives the whole variable domain DGGITQSPKYLFRKEGQNVTLSCEQNLNHDAMYWYRQDPGQGLRLIYYSQIVNDFQKGDIAEGYSVSREKKESFPLTVTSAQKNPTAFYLCASSLAGGPNIQYFGAGTRLSVL.

This chain uses TRBV7-3 with TRBJ2-3, with 7 bases matching TRBD2. Germline lookup yields CDR1 SGHTA and CDR2 FQGTGA. V lost 2 bases, J lost 11 bases, and 7 bases stayed unmatched. The CDR3 extends over 13 amino acids. CDR3 bases: TGTGCCAGCAGCTTAGGTTCCGGGGGGAAGCAGTATTTT. Translating gives CASSLGSGGKQYF.

The chain joins TRBV24-1 to TRBJ2-1; 12 nucleotides match TRBD2. Looked up from germline, CDR1 is KGHDR and CDR2 is SFDVKD. V trimming: 5 bases; J trimming: 0 bases; junction bases outside the gene matches: 10. The CDR3 spans 19 residues. CDR3: CATSGASGRAGSSYNEQFF. In DNA form, the CDR3 reads TGTGCCACCAGTGGGGCTAGCGGGAGGGCCGGGAGCTCCTACAATGAGCAGTTCTTC.

The gene calls are TRBV7-7 and TRBJ2-3; 7 bases fit TRBD2. V trimming: 6 bases; J trimming: 1 base; junction bases outside the gene matches: 16. Germline V CDR1 and CDR2: SSHAT, FNYEAQ (reference sequence). This CDR3 is 18 amino acids long. The CDR3 spells CASRVTGGSDSRTDTQYF. CDR3 DNA: TGTGCCAGCAGGGTCACGGGAGGTTCTGATTCCCGCACAGATACGCAGTATTTT.

The chain recombines TRBV19 with TRBJ2-5; 9 bases align to TRBD1. The V segment lost 4 bases and the J segment 2 bases; nucleotides outside the gene matches: 11. Per the germline V gene, CDR1 is LNHDA and CDR2 is SQIVND (reference sequence). The CDR3 length is 17 residues. The CDR3 loop reads CASSTQVQGAGQETQYF. CDR3 DNA sequence: TGTGCCAGTAGTACTCAAGTACAGGGGGCCGGGCAAGAGACCCAGTACTTC.

The gene calls are TRBV28 and TRBJ2-7; unclear D gene. CDR1 is MDHEN and CDR2 is SYDVKM in the germline V gene. V shed 2 bases and J shed 2 bases, with 13 bases lying between them. The CDR3 loop spans 15 amino acids. CDR3 loop: CASSLESAQTYEQYF. The CDR3 coding sequence is TGTGCCAGCAGTTTAGAGTCCGCACAGACCTACGAGCAGTACTTC. Full variable domain (rest looked up from reference TRBV28 and TRBJ2-7): DVKVTQSSRYLVKRTGEKVFLECVQDMDHENMFWYRQDPGLGLRLIYFSYDVKMKEKGDIPEGYSVSREKKERFSLILESASTNQTSMYLCASSLESAQTYEQYFGPGTRLTVT.

V and J are TRBV30 and TRBJ1-1; D ambiguous. The CDR3 has 14 residues. Germline V CDR1 and CDR2: GTSNPN, SVGIG (reference sequence). Between the trimmed V and J ends, which lost 4 bases and 0 bases, there was a span of 12 bases. As DNA, the CDR3 is TGTGCCTGGATTAGCGGGATAATGAACACTGAAGCTTTCTTT. It specifies CAWISGIMNTEAFF. The whole variable domain, filled in from reference TRBV30 and TRBJ1-1, reads SQTIHQWPATLVQPVGSPLSLECTVEGTSNPNLYWYRQAAGRGLQLLFYSVGIGQISSEVPQNLSASRPQDRQFILSSKKLLLSDSGFYLCAWISGIMNTEAFFGQGTRLTVV.

This sequence joins TRBV6-5 and TRBJ2-2, with D maybe TRBD1 (6 bases). V was clipped by 8 bases and J by 6 bases, with 16 bases between them. The CDR3 has 14 residues. The germline V gene encodes CDR1 MNHEY and CDR2 SVGAGI. The CDR3: CASEKDSPSGELFF. CDR3 bases: TGTGCCAGCGAAAAGGACAGCCCCTCCGGGGAGCTGTTTTTT.

The chain uses TRBV30 and TRBJ2-7; unclear D gene. This CDR3 is built from 11 residues. Germline V lookup: CDR1 GTSNPN, CDR2 SVGIG (reference sequence). V dropped 3 bases and J dropped 3 bases, with 6 bases sitting between them. In DNA form, the CDR3 reads TGTGCCTGGAGCTGGGGCTACGAGCAGTACTTC. Its protein product is CAWSWGYEQYF.

The J gene is TRBJ1-3, the V gene TRBV10-3; D is unresolved. Germline V lookup: CDR1 ENHRY, CDR2 SYGVKD. CDR3 length equals 15 residues. The germline V and J ends were trimmed by 2 bases and 7 bases, with 15 bases remaining between them. CDR3 amino acids: CAISEPGERWNTIYF. The CDR3 region has the DNA TGTGCCATCAGTGAGCCTGGGGAGAGGTGGAACACCATATATTTT.

The chain couples TRBV28 to TRBJ2-1, with unresolved D. V was trimmed by 5 bases and J by 4 bases, leaving 6 bases between them. The CDR3 runs 12 residues. Germline CDR1 reads MDHEN; CDR2 reads SYDVKM. The CDR3 region is CASSLPYNEQFF. CDR3 DNA sequence: TGTGCCAGCAGTCTCCCATACAATGAGCAGTTCTTC.

The chain links TRBV28 to TRBJ2-6, with D tentatively TRBD2 (6 bases). V was shortened by 8 bases and J by 2 bases, with 13 bases between the two germline ends. The CDR3 runs to 15 residues. Germline CDR1 and CDR2: MDHEN and SYDVKM. The CDR3 DNA follows: TGTGCCAGCGGAGGGGCAGGTCCTGGGGCCAACGTCCTGACTTTC. Translated: CASGGAGPGANVLTF. Together with reference TRBV28 and TRBJ2-6, the CDR3 gives the full variable domain: DVKVTQSSRYLVKRTGEKVFLECVQDMDHENMFWYRQDPGLGLRLIYFSYDVKMKEKGDIPEGYSVSREKKERFSLILESASTNQTSMYLCASGGAGPGANVLTFGAGSRLTVL.

The chain's CDR3 is CASNEQGVNEQFF. The CDR3 nucleotides are TGTGCCAGCAACGAACAGGGAGTTAATGAGCAGTTCTTC. The chain recombines TRBV6-5 with TRBJ2-1, with TRBD1 as a possible D gene (6 bases). Trimming left V 7 bases short and J 7 bases short, with 14 bases between. CDR3 length: 13 residues. Germline assignment: CDR1 MNHEY and CDR2 SVGAGI.

This chain connects TRBV11-2 to TRBJ1-3; possible D gene TRBD1, 6 bases. Germline V gives CDR1 SGHAT, CDR2 FQNNGV. The V end was cut by 5 bases, the J end by 2 bases, with 13 bases between. The CDR3 spans 15 residues. DNA of the CDR3: TGTGCCAGCAGCCCTCAGGGGATTGCTGGAAACACCATATATTTT. Translation: CASSPQGIAGNTIYF.

This chain uses TRBV30 with TRBJ1-2; D not certain. The CDR3 is 11 amino acids. The germline V gene has CDR1 GTSNPN and CDR2 SVGIG (reference sequence). V was clipped by 4 bases and J by 7 bases, with 10 bases between them. For the CDR3, the DNA is TGTGCCTGGACAATCGGAGGTGGCTACACCTTC. Residues: CAWTIGGGYTF. The whole variable domain, remainder taken from reference TRBV30 and TRBJ1-2, is SQTIHQWPATLVQPVGSPLSLECTVEGTSNPNLYWYRQAAGRGLQLLFYSVGIGQISSEVPQNLSASRPQDRQFILSSKKLLLSDSGFYLCAWTIGGGYTFGSGTRLTVV.

CDR3 coding DNA: TGTGCCAGTAGTATCCGACGGACTAATGAAAAACTGTTTTTT. Protein sequence: CASSIRRTNEKLFF. V gene TRBV19 combines with J gene TRBJ1-4; no reliable D call. CDR3 length: 14 residues. From germline, CDR1 is LNHDA and CDR2 SQIVND (reference sequence). V lost 3 bases to trimming and J lost 2 bases, with 7 bases between them.

The V and J genes are TRBV27 and TRBJ2-5; perhaps TRBD2 as D (5 bases). The CDR3 extends over 12 amino acids. V was trimmed by 2 bases and J by 5 bases, leaving 6 bases between them. From germline, CDR1 is MNHEY and CDR2 SMNVEV (reference sequence). Written as DNA, the CDR3 is TGTGCCAGCAGTTTAAGAGGGGAGACCCAGTACTTC. It specifies CASSLRGETQYF.

The V and J genes are TRBV28 and TRBJ2-5; 7 bases match TRBD1. The V gene end was trimmed by 7 bases and the J gene end by 2 bases; junction bases not matched to a gene: 7. The CDR3 has 14 residues. Germline loops: CDR1 MDHEN, CDR2 SYDVKM. The chain's CDR3 is CASILGGQQETQYF. CDR3 DNA: TGTGCCAGCATCCTAGGGGGACAGCAAGAGACCCAGTACTTC.

The V and J genes are TRBV27 and TRBJ2-7, with TRBD2 matching over 10 bases. The germline V gene has CDR1 MNHEY and CDR2 SMNVEV (reference sequence). This CDR3 contains 16 residues. V trimming: 2 bases; J trimming: 2 bases; junction bases outside the gene matches: 6. CDR3 amino acids: CASSLVLAGPTYEQYF. CDR3 in DNA: TGTGCCAGCAGTTTAGTACTAGCGGGACCAACCTACGAGCAGTACTTC.

V is TRBV29-1 and J is TRBJ1-4, with a weak D call TRBD1 (6 bases). The germline V gene encodes CDR1 SQVTM and CDR2 ANQGSEA. The CDR3 covers 13 residues. V shed 7 bases and J shed 6 bases, with 15 bases lying between them. The chain's CDR3 is CSAFGGADEKLFF. The CDR3 nucleotides read TGCAGCGCATTCGGGGGCGCGGATGAAAAACTGTTTTTT.